This T cell receptor beta chain was recovered during a study of T cell responses to AZD1222 COVID-19 vaccine. Clones were sequenced by immunoSEQ multiplex PCR, and TCRdb holds only the in-frame ones, with some missing. The sample comprises over 75,000 clones, about 89% of which are singletons, and 2% to 3% rests with the top ten. Comments on this clone: Antigen: not known.

Regarding the study as a whole: Reports say nearly half of spike-specific TCRs go after unmutated variant regions. The study found vaccine-associated CD4 TCRs spanning spike, dominant at 160-218 and 743-854. Seropositive AZD1222 recipients at baseline numbered only 6 or 7. Repertoire collection took place solely once the T cell response had peaked.

Trimming took off 2 bases at V and 0 bases at J, with 15 bases between the two ends. The CDR3 covers 16 residues. Germline CDR1 and CDR2: SGHDT and YYEEEE. The rearrangement joins TRBV5-6 to TRBJ2-7; D may correspond to TRBD1 or TRBD2 (5 bases each). This TCR was recovered from an adult in good health. The source material was peripheral blood, sampled on day 0 of AZD1222 vaccination. The DNA for the CDR3 is TGTGCCAGCAGCTTTGGATTGTCGGGGCTCTCCTACGAGCAGTACTTC. This codes for CASSFGLSGLSYEQYF.